The rows below give T cell receptor beta chains drawn from one sample of a study of Ad26.COV2.S vaccination and SARS-CoV-2 variants. TCRdb keeps only in-frame clones here, not all; method: immunoSEQ multiplex PCR. Here the sample spans hundreds of thousands of clones, about nine tenths being singletons. The material sequenced was peripheral blood, taken in a trial of Ad26.COV2.S vaccine versus placebo. Receptors were obtained from a person aged 18-60 years who received the Ad26.COV2.S COVID-19 vaccine or a placebo. Each CDR3 is given with its conserved first and last residue. D genes are given only for firm matches. Not every row has a clone size; where given, it reads once, few, many or a size class.

d_gene: NA; j_gene: TRBJ1-4; v_gene: TRBV6-5; abundance: NA; CDR3aa: CAGTPGAVNEKLFF; CDR3nt: TGTGCCGGCACCCCAGGGGCCGTAAATGAAAAACTGTTTTTT
d_gene: TRBD1; j_gene: TRBJ2-7; v_gene: TRBV10-3; abundance: NA; CDR3aa: CAISGDRNPYEQYF; CDR3nt: TGTGCCATCAGTGGGGACAGGAATCCCTACGAGCAGTACTTC
d_gene: TRBD1; j_gene: TRBJ1-1; v_gene: TRBV20-1; abundance: NA; CDR3aa: CSASRTGTSLLF; CDR3nt: TGCAGTGCTAGTCGGACAGGGACCTCTCTATTATTT
d_gene: NA; j_gene: TRBJ1-2; v_gene: TRBV15; abundance: once; CDR3aa: CATSSAHTQGYYGYTF; CDR3nt: TGTGCCACCAGCAGCGCTCATACCCAGGGATACTATGGCTACACCTTC
d_gene: TRBD1; j_gene: TRBJ2-1; v_gene: TRBV24-1; abundance: NA; CDR3aa: CATSDPRTGGNNEQFF; CDR3nt: TGTGCCACCAGTGATCCTAGGACAGGGGGTAACAATGAGCAGTTCTTC
d_gene: NA; j_gene: TRBJ2-7; v_gene: TRBV27; abundance: NA; CDR3aa: CASSSPSTSSYEQYF; CDR3nt: TGTGCCAGCAGTTCCCCGAGTACGAGCTCCTACGAGCAGTACTTC
d_gene: TRBD1; j_gene: TRBJ1-1; v_gene: TRBV6-2/TRBV6-3; abundance: NA; CDR3aa: CASSYLDRPNTEAFF; CDR3nt: TGTGCCAGCAGTTACTTGGACAGGCCGAACACTGAAGCTTTCTTT
d_gene: NA; j_gene: TRBJ2-2; v_gene: TRBV7-8; abundance: NA; CDR3aa: CASSLIGGLNTGELFF; CDR3nt: TGTGCCAGCAGCTTAATTGGCGGACTGAACACCGGGGAGCTGTTTTTT
d_gene: NA; j_gene: TRBJ1-1; v_gene: TRBV9; abundance: NA; CDR3aa: CASSHQGAGTEAFF; CDR3nt: TGTGCCAGCAGCCACCAGGGTGCGGGCACTGAAGCTTTCTTT
d_gene: NA; j_gene: TRBJ2-7; v_gene: TRBV24-1; abundance: few; CDR3aa: CASYRTSSYEQYF; CDR3nt: TGTGCCTCCTACAGGACCTCTTCCTACGAGCAGTACTTC
d_gene: NA; j_gene: TRBJ1-2; v_gene: TRBV10-3; abundance: NA; CDR3aa: CAIGTPSLGYTF; CDR3nt: TGTGCCATCGGGACACCCTCTCTTGGCTACACCTTC
d_gene: NA; j_gene: TRBJ2-1; v_gene: TRBV5-1; abundance: NA; CDR3aa: CASSNDFSSYNEQFF; CDR3nt: TGCGCCAGCAGTAACGACTTCAGCTCCTACAATGAGCAGTTCTTC
d_gene: NA; j_gene: TRBJ1-4; v_gene: TRBV19; abundance: NA; CDR3aa: CASSIRTGRGELFF; CDR3nt: TGTGCCAGTAGTATACGGACGGGACGAGGAGAACTGTTTTTT
d_gene: NA; j_gene: TRBJ2-7; v_gene: TRBV4-1; abundance: NA; CDR3aa: CASSQVYGKGWSSYEQYF; CDR3nt: TGCGCCAGCAGCCAAGTGTACGGGAAGGGCTGGTCCTCCTACGAGCAGTACTTC
d_gene: TRBD1; j_gene: TRBJ1-2; v_gene: TRBV18; abundance: NA; CDR3aa: CASSPRDRVGANYGYTF; CDR3nt: TGTGCCAGCTCACCACGGGACAGGGTGGGAGCTAACTATGGCTACACCTTC
d_gene: NA; j_gene: TRBJ1-3; v_gene: TRBV5-6; abundance: NA; CDR3aa: CASSPTGTLGNTIYF; CDR3nt: TGTGCCAGCAGCCCAACCGGGACTCTGGGAAACACCATATATTTT
d_gene: NA; j_gene: TRBJ1-5; v_gene: TRBV19; abundance: few; CDR3aa: CASSISGTVNQPQHF; CDR3nt: TGTGCCAGTAGTATCTCGGGGACTGTCAATCAGCCCCAGCATTTT
d_gene: TRBD1; j_gene: TRBJ2-3; v_gene: TRBV3-1/TRBV3-2; abundance: NA; CDR3aa: CASSQGQGRTDTQYF; CDR3nt: TGTGCCAGCAGCCAGGGACAGGGGAGGACAGATACGCAGTATTTT
d_gene: TRBD2; j_gene: TRBJ2-1; v_gene: TRBV5-8; abundance: NA; CDR3aa: CASSLIAGGLIGNEQFF; CDR3nt: TGTGCCAGCAGCTTAATAGCGGGGGGACTTATTGGCAATGAGCAGTTCTTC
d_gene: TRBD1; j_gene: TRBJ1-2; v_gene: TRBV19; abundance: NA; CDR3aa: CASSPDGQGNYGYTF; CDR3nt: TGTGCCAGTAGCCCGGACGGACAGGGAAACTATGGCTACACCTTC
d_gene: NA; j_gene: TRBJ2-1; v_gene: TRBV4-2; abundance: NA; CDR3aa: CASSQGGGFTTTTSNEQFF; CDR3nt: TGTGCCAGCAGCCAAGGGGGCGGATTTACAACCACCACCAGCAATGAGCAGTTCTTC
d_gene: TRBD2; j_gene: TRBJ2-1; v_gene: TRBV3-1/TRBV3-2; abundance: NA; CDR3aa: CASSQRGPNEQFF; CDR3nt: TGTGCCAGCAGTCAGCGGGGGCCGAATGAGCAGTTCTTC
d_gene: TRBD1; j_gene: TRBJ2-5; v_gene: TRBV19; abundance: NA; CDR3aa: CASSPGQGYQETQYF; CDR3nt: TGTGCCAGTAGTCCTGGACAGGGGTACCAAGAGACCCAGTACTTC
d_gene: NA; j_gene: TRBJ1-1; v_gene: TRBV10-3; abundance: NA; CDR3aa: CAISDGGTEAFF; CDR3nt: TGTGCCATCAGTGACGGAGGCACTGAAGCTTTCTTT
d_gene: NA; j_gene: TRBJ2-7; v_gene: TRBV6-5; abundance: few; CDR3aa: CASSLWYEQYF; CDR3nt: TGTGCCAGCAGCCTGTGGTACGAGCAGTACTTC
d_gene: NA; j_gene: TRBJ1-1; v_gene: TRBV11-2; abundance: NA; CDR3aa: CASSLDLGQYTEAFF; CDR3nt: TGTGCCAGCAGCTTAGATCTTGGTCAGTACACTGAAGCTTTCTTT
d_gene: NA; j_gene: TRBJ1-2; v_gene: TRBV30; abundance: NA; CDR3aa: CAWSGPRQAHYGYTF; CDR3nt: TGTGCCTGGAGTGGACCCCGACAGGCTCACTATGGCTACACCTTC
d_gene: NA; j_gene: TRBJ2-7; v_gene: TRBV30; abundance: few; CDR3aa: CAWRRLLWGDF; CDR3nt: TGTGCCTGGAGAAGACTTCTCTGGGGGGACTTC
d_gene: NA; j_gene: TRBJ2-2; v_gene: TRBV4-1; abundance: NA; CDR3aa: CASSPRVSGELFF; CDR3nt: TGCGCCAGCAGCCCCCGAGTGTCCGGGGAGCTGTTTTTT
d_gene: NA; j_gene: TRBJ1-1; v_gene: TRBV6-6; abundance: NA; CDR3aa: CASERGNTEAFF; CDR3nt: TGTGCCAGCGAAAGGGGCAACACTGAAGCTTTCTTT
d_gene: NA; j_gene: TRBJ2-7; v_gene: TRBV7-6; abundance: NA; CDR3aa: CASSLGGPNLGEQYF; CDR3nt: TGTGCCAGCAGCTTAGGCGGCCCCAACCTGGGGGAGCAGTACTTC
d_gene: NA; j_gene: TRBJ1-1; v_gene: TRBV19; abundance: once; CDR3aa: CASSMSALNTEAFF; CDR3nt: TGTGCCAGTAGTATGTCAGCTCTGAACACTGAAGCTTTCTTT
d_gene: NA; j_gene: TRBJ1-3; v_gene: TRBV6-6; abundance: NA; CDR3aa: CASRDSPSGNTIYF; CDR3nt: TGTGCCAGCAGGGACTCACCCTCTGGAAACACCATATATTTT
d_gene: NA; j_gene: TRBJ2-7; v_gene: TRBV19; abundance: NA; CDR3aa: CASSRLWAGHEQYF; CDR3nt: TGTGCCAGTAGTAGGCTATGGGCGGGGCACGAGCAGTACTTC